The 25 T cell receptor beta chains presented below share a single source sample, sequenced in a study of chemoradiotherapy in HPV16-positive cancers. TCRdb keeps only in-frame clones here, not all; method: immunoSEQ multiplex PCR. The sample shows roughly 7,900 clones, 80% of them seen only once. This material was collected from a patient who underwent chemoradiotherapy. The receptors stem from a human donor with HPV-associated anogenital cancer.

The genes are TRBV29-1 and TRBJ2-1; a possible D gene is TRBD2 (6 bases). Trimming removed 1 base at V and 2 bases at J, with 18 bases between. This CDR3 comprises 17 residues. The germline gives CDR1 SQVTM, CDR2 ANQGSEA. CDR3 DNA: TGCAGCGTTGAAGGCCTGTCCCCGGGAGCCCCCTACAATGAGCAGTTCTTC. Protein product: CSVEGLSPGAPYNEQFF.

The rearrangement links TRBV6-1 to TRBJ1-2; no definite D call. From germline, CDR1 is MNHNS and CDR2 SASEGT. The CDR3 runs to 15 residues. V was pared by 0 bases and J by 1 base, with 9 bases between. CDR3 sequence reads: CASSEALQINYGYTF. The CDR3 nucleotides read TGTGCCAGCAGTGAAGCGCTACAGATTAACTATGGCTACACCTTC.

The rearrangement links TRBV27 to TRBJ2-7; 9 bases are a match to TRBD1. V dropped 5 bases and J dropped 7; count of bases not matched to a gene: 12. CDR1 and CDR2 from the germline V gene are MNHEY and SMNVEV (reference sequence). CDR3 length: 15 residues. CDR3 region: CASSPKQGAPREQYF. Written as DNA, the CDR3 is TGTGCCAGCAGTCCCAAACAGGGGGCCCCCAGGGAGCAGTACTTC.

This clone turned up a few times. The chain has TRBV7-2 and TRBJ2-7; 9 bases are shared with TRBD2. The CDR3 runs 15 residues. Germline V gene data show CDR1 as SGHTA and CDR2 as FQGNSA. V gave up 6 bases and J gave up 1 base; unmatched junction bases: 7. CDR3 amino acids: CASRQGAGGSYEQYF. The CDR3 DNA sequence: TGTGCCAGCAGGCAGGGAGCGGGGGGTTCCTACGAGCAGTACTTC.

The chain carries TRBV28 and TRBJ2-3; 8 bases agree with TRBD2. With V trimmed by 5 bases and J by 5 bases, 12 bases remained unmatched. In germline, CDR1 is MDHEN, CDR2 SYDVKM. This CDR3 has 16 amino acids. In nucleotides, the CDR3 is TGTGCCAGCAGTGCCCGACCGGGACGGGGGGGAGATACGCAGTATTTT. This translates into CASSARPGRGGDTQYF.

The V and J genes are TRBV5-1 and TRBJ1-6; 7 nucleotides match TRBD1. V shed 4 bases and J 7 bases; nucleotides not matched to a gene: 5. The CDR3 totals 14 residues. Germline-derived CDR1 and CDR2 are SGHRS and YFSETQ. The CDR3 DNA sequence: TGCGCCAGCAGCCTGCAGGGGGGAAATTCACCCCTCCACTTT. Translation gives CASSLQGGNSPLHF.

The V and J genes are TRBV20-1 and TRBJ1-2; no clear D. This CDR3 contains 11 residues. V dropped 6 bases and J dropped 3 bases, with 8 bases sitting between them. CDR1 is DFQATT and CDR2 is SNEGSKA in the germline V gene (reference sequence). The CDR3 sequence: CSAESDYGYTF. The CDR3 DNA reads as TGCAGTGCGGAGTCCGACTATGGCTACACCTTC.

This clone was observed a handful of times. The rearrangement joins TRBV7-2 to TRBJ1-1; no clear D. V lost 5 bases and J 5 bases, leaving 12 bases between the germline ends. The germline V gene has CDR1 SGHTA and CDR2 FQGNSA. The CDR3 consists of 13 residues. CDR3 nucleotides: TGTGCCAGCAGCGGGCTCGGGAGGACTGAAGCTTTCTTT. Protein: CASSGLGRTEAFF.

About this clone itself: An end of the junction differs from the germline gene, which may be a read error. The rearrangement uses TRBV27 and TRBJ2-3; possibly TRBD1 for D (5 bases). Germline V gene sequence: CDR1 MNHEY, CDR2 SMNVEV (reference sequence). The CDR3 has 12 residues. The CDR3 nucleotides are TGTGCCAGCAGGGATACTACAGGTACGCAGTATTTT. Its protein is CASRDTTGTQYF.

V usage is TRBV7-6 and J usage is TRBJ2-5; no firm D call. This CDR3 spans 14 amino acids. The germline V gene has CDR1 SGHVS and CDR2 FNYEAQ. V was cut by 3 bases and J by 5 bases, with 13 bases left in between. CDR3 protein: CASSFVGKLETQYF. The CDR3 bases are TGTGCCAGCAGCTTCGTTGGTAAATTGGAGACCCAGTACTTC.

The chain combines TRBV7-3 with TRBJ2-1; the match to TRBD2 covers 11 bases. This CDR3 contains 15 residues. The germline CDR1 and CDR2 sequences are SGHTA and FQGTGA. The V segment lost 3 bases and the J segment 3 bases; nucleotides outside the gene matches: 1. The CDR3 DNA reads TGTGCCAGCAGCTTTACTAGCGGGAGCTACAATGAGCAGTTCTTC. Protein sequence: CASSFTSGSYNEQFF. Filled out from reference TRBV7-3 and TRBJ2-1, the complete variable domain reads GAGVSQTPSNKVTEKGKYVELRCDPISGHTALYWYRQSLGQGPEFLIYFQGTGAADDSGLPNDRFFAVRPEGSVSTLKIQRTERGDSAVYLCASSFTSGSYNEQFFGPGTRLTVL.

This clone was seen only a few times. V usage is TRBV7-9 and J usage is TRBJ1-5; no definite D call. The CDR3 covers 16 residues. The germline CDR1 and CDR2 sequences are SEHNR and FQNEAQ (reference sequence). V shed 1 base and J shed 3 bases, with 13 bases lying between them. The CDR3 DNA reads as TGTGCCAGCAGCTTAGAGGAGGAGGGCCCCAATCAGCCCCAGCATTTT. It is translated as CASSLEEEGPNQPQHF.

The CDR3 DNA reads TGTGCCAGCAGTATAACCGGGGGGAACACCGGGGAGCTGTTTTTT. Protein: CASSITGGNTGELFF. The chain joins TRBV6-1 to TRBJ2-2; possible D gene TRBD2, 6 bases. This CDR3 is built from 15 residues. CDR1 is MNHNS and CDR2 is SASEGT in the germline V gene. Trimming took 5 bases from V and 1 from J, leaving 11 bases between them.

The chain recombines TRBV6-6 with TRBJ1-2; 8 nucleotides match TRBD1. This CDR3 is built from 14 residues. Trimming removed 2 bases from V and 2 bases from J; junction bases left unmatched: 1. Germline V lookup: CDR1 MNHNY, CDR2 SVGAGI (reference sequence). As DNA, the CDR3 is TGTGCCAGCAGTTACGGGACAGGCAACTATGGCTACACCTTC. Amino acids: CASSYGTGNYGYTF.

The chain employs TRBV5-8 and TRBJ1-1; no clear D gene. Trimming pared 1 base from V and 9 bases from J, leaving 13 bases between. Per germline, CDR1 SGHTS and CDR2 YDEGEE. The CDR3 totals 13 residues. The CDR3 protein is CASSLNPPAKAFF. CDR3 in DNA: TGTGCCAGCAGCTTGAACCCTCCGGCAAAAGCTTTCTTT.

CDR3: CASSLFQAGGSLDTQYF. In DNA, the CDR3 is TGTGCCAGCAGCTTATTTCAGGCCGGGGGTAGCCTGGATACGCAGTATTTT. This rearrangement joins TRBV7-6 to TRBJ2-3, with D tentatively TRBD2 (6 bases). The V and J ends lost 2 bases and 6 bases respectively, with 21 bases between them. Germline lookup yields CDR1 SGHVS and CDR2 FNYEAQ. CDR3 size: 17 residues.

The rearrangement joins TRBV19 to TRBJ2-1; 8 bases are a match to TRBD2. CDR3 length: 14 residues. Germline assignment: CDR1 LNHDA and CDR2 SQIVND (reference sequence). V was pared by 5 bases and J by 3 bases, with 3 bases of the junction left unmatched. In DNA, the CDR3 is TGTGCCAGTAGTTTAGCGGGATTCTACAATGAGCAGTTCTTC. Protein: CASSLAGFYNEQFF.

The chain recombines TRBV5-1 with TRBJ1-1; 7 bases map to TRBD1. There are 14 residues in the CDR3. Germline assignment: CDR1 SGHRS and CDR2 YFSETQ. V dropped 5 bases and J dropped 0; count of bases not matched to a gene: 4. The CDR3 is CASRTDRVNTEAFF. DNA of the CDR3: TGCGCCAGCAGGACAGACAGGGTGAACACTGAAGCTTTCTTT.

The DNA of the CDR3 is TGTGCCAGTAGTATCACTAGCGGGGGGCCCGGGACAGATACGCAGTATTTT. Encoded protein: CASSITSGGPGTDTQYF. The rearrangement links TRBV19 to TRBJ2-3; the match to TRBD2 covers 12 bases. Germline V gives CDR1 LNHDA, CDR2 SQIVND (reference sequence). This CDR3 has 17 amino acids. V gave up 3 bases and J gave up 3 bases; unmatched junction bases: 7.

The genes are TRBV7-6 and TRBJ2-1; 13 nucleotides match TRBD2. Germline V gives CDR1 SGHVS, CDR2 FNYEAQ. J was trimmed by 6 bases and V by 2 bases; bases with no gene match: 7. This CDR3 comprises 17 residues. As DNA, the CDR3 is TGTGCCAGCAGCTTATTCGAGACTAGCGGGGGGATCAATGAGCAGTTCTTC. This translates into CASSLFETSGGINEQFF.

The chain joins TRBV28 to TRBJ2-6; no clear D. The germline gives CDR1 MDHEN, CDR2 SYDVKM. The CDR3 spans 17 residues. With 4 bases removed from V and 0 bases from J, the gap between germline ends came to 13 bases. This chain's CDR3 is CASSWVGRHSGANVLTF. The DNA of the CDR3 is TGTGCCAGCAGTTGGGTAGGGCGGCACTCTGGGGCCAACGTCCTGACTTTC. The entire variable domain, with the rest obtained from reference TRBV28 and TRBJ2-6, is as follows: DVKVTQSSRYLVKRTGEKVFLECVQDMDHENMFWYRQDPGLGLRLIYFSYDVKMKEKGDIPEGYSVSREKKERFSLILESASTNQTSMYLCASSWVGRHSGANVLTFGAGSRLTVL.

The rearrangement joins TRBV2 to TRBJ2-7, with a tentative D call TRBD2 (7 bases). The V gene's germline CDR1 is SNHLY and CDR2 FYNNEI. Trimming took 8 bases from V and 6 from J, leaving 17 bases between them. The CDR3 runs 13 residues. The CDR3 DNA reads TGTGCCAGCTCTAGAGGGGGGGTTGGCGAGCAGTACTTC. Translating it yields CASSRGGVGEQYF.

The J gene is TRBJ2-1, the V gene TRBV29-1; 7 nucleotides align to TRBD2. V was pared by 6 bases and J by 4 bases, with 12 bases of the junction left unmatched. The CDR3 consists of 15 residues. The germline CDR1 and CDR2 sequences are SQVTM and ANQGSEA. The CDR3 loop reads CSVGDFEGGYNEQFF. CDR3 DNA: TGCAGCGTGGGCGATTTCGAGGGAGGGTACAATGAGCAGTTCTTC.

The rearrangement uses TRBV2 and TRBJ2-1; no firm D call. Germline CDR1 is SNHLY and CDR2 is FYNNEI. V was clipped by 8 bases and J by 7 bases, with 6 bases between them. There are 10 residues in the CDR3. CDR3 sequence reads: CASSQNEQFF. In DNA, the CDR3 is TGTGCCAGCTCGCAGAATGAGCAGTTCTTC.

This clone was counted a few times. This chain connects TRBV2 to TRBJ1-5; 7 bases line up with TRBD1. V shed 4 bases and J 5 bases; nucleotides not matched to a gene: 5. CDR1 SNHLY and CDR2 FYNNEI come from the germline V gene. The CDR3 totals 14 residues. CDR3 in DNA: TGTGCCAGCAGTGTACAGGGGTTAGATCAGCCCCAGCATTTT. It is translated as CASSVQGLDQPQHF.